Described below is a single T cell receptor beta chain sequence and its context. The sample originates from a study of blood T cells in healthy people across ages. This CDR3 region has 10 residues. Between the trimmed V and J ends, which lost 6 bases and 7 bases, there was a span of 6 bases. Germline V lookup: CDR1 SNHLY, CDR2 FYNNEI. Alongside a J-beta primer mix, a sample-barcoded 5' primer served in a second PCR lasting about 6 to 12 cycles. From the 5' RACE reads, TCRdb called clonotypes with MiXCR, one entry per CDR3 protein. This table has around 820,000 distinct CDR3 sequences, about 25% appearing once. These records were also assigned to another study, of T cells of mothers and their children. As that report states: Mothers gave over 8.5 million TCR beta CDR3 reads each, and children 2.5 million to 3 million each. Regardless of relatedness, pairs show thymic selection shaping TCR recombination output in a similar manner. Researchers report slightly higher, though non-significant, overlap in related mother-child pairs than in unrelated pairs.

The sequenced sample was blood. This sequence was found in a boy younger than 18 in good health. The chain recombines TRBV2 with TRBJ1-1; D unclear. CDR3 sequence: CASSQLEAFF. The CDR3 region has the DNA TGTGCCAGCAGCCAACTTGAAGCTTTCTTT.